The source of this T cell receptor (beta chain) is a study of blood T cell repertoires in COVID-19. The overall study: Italy, Spain and the United States were the sources of the convalescent and acute COVID-19 samples. Nucleic acid was either cDNA or gDNA, and it came from T cells, B-cell-depleted T cells, or PBMCs.

The CDR3 has 16 amino acids. V lost 4 bases and J lost 1; bases outside the gene matches: 5. Germline lookup yields CDR1 SGHAT and CDR2 FQNNGV. Original processing methods: Reference gene primer amplification gave estimated nucleated cell counts. Generated by immunoSEQ multiplex PCR, the TCRdb table keeps only in-frame clones and is missing some. Clonal size and the V and J genes are those of that table, whereas D and trimming came from the DNA. The data contain about 200,000 clones, 70% to 90% of them singletons. The V gene is TRBV11-2, the J gene TRBJ1-3, with 9 bases matching TRBD1. The sample was peripheral blood. The receptor's source is a human donor with active or convalescent COVID-19. The donor label of this sample is uncertain. DNA for the CDR3: TGTGCCAGCAGCTCCTATGGACAGGGGTCTGGAAACACCATATATTTT. It specifies CASSSYGQGSGNTIYF.